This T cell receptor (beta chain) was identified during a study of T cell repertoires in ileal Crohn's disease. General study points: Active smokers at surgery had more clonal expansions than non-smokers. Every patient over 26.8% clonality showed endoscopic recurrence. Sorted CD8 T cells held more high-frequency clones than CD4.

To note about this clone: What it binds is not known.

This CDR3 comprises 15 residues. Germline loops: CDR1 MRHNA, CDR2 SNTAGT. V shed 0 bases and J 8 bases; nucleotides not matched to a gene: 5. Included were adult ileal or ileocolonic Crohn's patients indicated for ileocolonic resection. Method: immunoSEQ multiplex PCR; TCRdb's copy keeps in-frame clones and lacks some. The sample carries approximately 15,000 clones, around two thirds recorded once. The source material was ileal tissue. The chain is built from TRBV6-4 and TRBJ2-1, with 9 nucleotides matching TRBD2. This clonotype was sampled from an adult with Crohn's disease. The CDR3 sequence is CASSDSAGGPDEQFF. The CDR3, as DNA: TGTGCCAGCAGTGACTCTGCGGGGGGGCCGGATGAGCAGTTCTTC.